One T cell receptor beta chain is described in this entry. The CDR3 covers 15 residues. The germline CDR1 and CDR2 sequences are LNHDA and SQIVND (reference sequence). Trimming took off 2 bases at V and 1 base at J, with 12 bases between the two ends. Assay: immunoSEQ multiplex PCR; the TCRdb copy retains only in-frame clones and omits some. The sample shows tens of thousands of clones, 74% of them seen only once. This sample stems from a study of early stage breast cancer tumors. Across the study: The ER+/PR+/HER2- tumors included 7 or 8 ductal and four lobular carcinomas.

This chain links TRBV19 with TRBJ2-7, with a tentative D call TRBD1 (6 bases). This sequence originates from a person in their 60s with breast cancer. Material: blood. The CDR3 loop reads CASSISQTGSYEQYF. For the CDR3, the DNA is TGTGCCAGTAGTATATCACAAACAGGGTCCTACGAGCAGTACTTC.